This T cell receptor beta chain appears in the sequencing data of a study of T cells in Graves' hyperthyroidism and ophthalmopathy. Study-wide background: Peripheral blood draws took place at initial diagnosis, ahead of any treatment.

Remarks on this clonotype: Antigen unknown.

Graves' hyperthyroidism qualified as stable when ophthalmopathy did not progress within 18 months. General study findings and limits: A model of 13 V-J features distinguished ophthalmopathy from stable hyperthyroidism. Blood also carried most thyroid clonotypes expanded above 0.001.

This CDR3 is built from 15 residues. V lost 3 bases, J lost 2 bases, and 14 bases lay in between. Germline CDR1 is SEHNR and CDR2 is FQNEAQ (reference sequence). Researchers took RNA transcripts and amplified the TCR beta CDR3 regions from them. HTBI primers were employed in a first-round RT-PCR of the TCR CDR3. Each CDR3 protein gets one entry after TCRdb re-called the multiplex PCR reads with MiXCR. The sample lists approximately 640,000 distinct CDR3 sequences; 15% to 20% were seen once. The sequence came from a woman aged 25 to 39 with Graves' hyperthyroidism. This chain links TRBV7-9 with TRBJ2-7; the D gene is possibly TRBD1 (5 bases). Sequenced sample: blood. In nucleotides, the CDR3 is TGTGCCAGCAGCTTGATGGCAGGGTCTACCTACGAGCAGTACTTC. Its protein is CASSLMAGSTYEQYF. Full variable domain (missing parts from reference TRBV7-9 and TRBJ2-7): DTGVSQNPRHKITKRGQNVTFRCDPISEHNRLYWYRQTLGQGPEFLTYFQNEAQLEKSRLLSDRFSAERPKGSFSTLEIQRTEQGDSAMYLCASSLMAGSTYEQYFGPGTRLTVT.